Listed below are T cell receptor beta chains from one sample, sequenced in a study of coeliac disease. Profiling relied on immunoSEQ multiplex PCR, and the TCRdb table lists in-frame clones only, not all of them. The repertoire holds 4,000 to 5,000 clones, with under 80% as singletons. The sample was intraepithelial lymphocytes from the gut. Receptor source: a man in his sixties or seventies with active celiac disease. CDR3s include the opening cysteine and the closing phenylalanine or tryptophan. Fields, in order: J gene, CDR3 length, V gene, clone size, CDR3 protein. The size field is filled for only some rows; it gives once, few, many or a size class.

J gene: TRBJ1-2
CDR3 length: 12
V gene: TRBV6-5
clone size: -
CDR3 protein: CASSAGTAGYTF

J gene: TRBJ2-1
CDR3 length: 11
V gene: TRBV7-9
clone size: -
CDR3 protein: CASSLLNEQFF

J gene: TRBJ1-5
CDR3 length: 14
V gene: TRBV6-1
clone size: few
CDR3 protein: CASSVDRRNQPQHF

J gene: TRBJ2-6
CDR3 length: 17
V gene: TRBV27
clone size: -
CDR3 protein: CASRLAGALSGANVLTF

J gene: TRBJ2-7
CDR3 length: 15
V gene: TRBV28
clone size: -
CDR3 protein: CASSTRTGLGYEQYF

J gene: TRBJ1-2
CDR3 length: 14
V gene: TRBV5-1
clone size: few
CDR3 protein: CASSLETGAYGYTF

J gene: TRBJ2-1
CDR3 length: 13
V gene: TRBV6-5
clone size: -
CDR3 protein: CASSYVNGGSQFF

J gene: TRBJ1-1
CDR3 length: 12
V gene: TRBV2
clone size: -
CDR3 protein: CASSGENTEAFF

J gene: TRBJ1-4
CDR3 length: 14
V gene: TRBV6-6
clone size: -
CDR3 protein: CASSRQGEDEKLFF

J gene: TRBJ2-1
CDR3 length: 14
V gene: TRBV5-1
clone size: large
CDR3 protein: CASSFLAGGNEQFF

J gene: TRBJ1-2
CDR3 length: 15
V gene: TRBV6-5
clone size: -
CDR3 protein: CASSYSGQGGRIYTF

J gene: TRBJ2-3
CDR3 length: 13
V gene: TRBV6-4
clone size: once
CDR3 protein: CASSAQGQDTQYF

J gene: TRBJ1-4
CDR3 length: 20
V gene: TRBV4-3
clone size: -
CDR3 protein: CASSQDQGTGVYSPNEKLFF

J gene: TRBJ1-4
CDR3 length: 17
V gene: TRBV28
clone size: -
CDR3 protein: CASSLLGTGLPNEKLFF

J gene: TRBJ1-5
CDR3 length: 13
V gene: TRBV6-1
clone size: -
CDR3 protein: CASTWTQDQPQHF

J gene: TRBJ2-1
CDR3 length: 15
V gene: TRBV9
clone size: -
CDR3 protein: CASSHTSGPNNEQFF